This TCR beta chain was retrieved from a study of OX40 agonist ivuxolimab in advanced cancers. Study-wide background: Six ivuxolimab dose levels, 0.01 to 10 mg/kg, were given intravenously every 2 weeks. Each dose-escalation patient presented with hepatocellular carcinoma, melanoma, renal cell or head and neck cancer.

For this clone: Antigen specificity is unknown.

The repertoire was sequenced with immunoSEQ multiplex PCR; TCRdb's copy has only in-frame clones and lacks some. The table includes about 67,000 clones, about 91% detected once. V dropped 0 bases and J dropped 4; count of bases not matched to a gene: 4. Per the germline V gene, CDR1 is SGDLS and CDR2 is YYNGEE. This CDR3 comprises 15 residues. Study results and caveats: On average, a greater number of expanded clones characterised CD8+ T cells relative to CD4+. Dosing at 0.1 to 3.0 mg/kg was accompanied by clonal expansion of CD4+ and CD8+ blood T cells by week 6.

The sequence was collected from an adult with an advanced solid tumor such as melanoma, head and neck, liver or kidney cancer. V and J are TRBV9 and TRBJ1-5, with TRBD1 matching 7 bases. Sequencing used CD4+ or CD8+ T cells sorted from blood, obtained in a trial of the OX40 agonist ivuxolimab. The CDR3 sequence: CASSVDEGANQPQHF. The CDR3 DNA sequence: TGTGCCAGCAGCGTAGATGAGGGGGCTAATCAGCCCCAGCATTTT.